The rows below give T cell receptor beta chains drawn from one sample of a study of Graves' ophthalmopathy and Graves' hyperthyroidism. Via MiXCR, TCRdb re-called the multiplex PCR reads, giving one row per CDR3 protein. The data hold about 740,000 distinct CDR3 sequences, with 35% to 50% observed a single time. The sequenced material came from peripheral blood. The receptor set was obtained from an adult man with Graves' ophthalmopathy. CDR3s include the opening cysteine and the closing phenylalanine or tryptophan. A D gene is named only where the DNA matches it firmly. The listing skips clone size in some rows; elsewhere it reads once, few, many or a size class.

v_call	clone_size	j_call	d_call	cdr3_nt	cdr3_aa
TRBV29-1	.	TRBJ2-7	.	TGCAGCGTTGCAAACAGGGACCGAGTGAACTACGAGCATCACTTC	CSVANRDRVNYEHHF
TRBV7-3	.	TRBJ2-2	TRBD2	TGTGCCAGCAGCTTACGTAGCGGGAGGGCCGACACCGGGGAGCTGTTTTTT	CASSLRSGRADTGELFF
TRBV20-1	.	TRBJ2-5	.	TGCAGTGCTTTGCGCATGTTTTCACAAGAGACCCAGTACTTC	CSALRMFSQETQYF
TRBV9	few	TRBJ1-2	TRBD1	TGTGCCAGCAGCGTATACCGGGACAGGAATTGGCGGGACTATGGCTACACCTTC	CASSVYRDRNWRDYGYTF
TRBV7-2	few	TRBJ2-7	.	TGTGCCAGCAGCCAAGATCTGAGCGTCTACGAGCAGTACTTC	CASSQDLSVYEQYF
TRBV2	.	TRBJ2-1	.	TGTGCCAGCAGCGCAGAACGGGAGAGTGAGCAGTTCTTC	CASSAERESEQFF
TRBV19	.	TRBJ2-2	TRBD1	TGTGCCAGTGAGACAGGGGGCCGGACCGGGGAGCTGTTTTTT	CASETGGRTGELFF
TRBV20-1	few	TRBJ1-6	.	TGCAGTGCCAACTACGACAGGCCAAATTCACCCCTCCACTTT	CSANYDRPNSPLHF
TRBV25-1	.	TRBJ2-2	.	TGTGCCAGCAGTGAACTATTCGGGGAGCTGTTTTTT	CASSELFGELFF
TRBV2	once	TRBJ1-4	TRBD1	TGTGCCAGCAGTGAAGCGCTTAACAGGGGCGGTGAAAAACTGTTTTTT	CASSEALNRGGEKLFF
TRBV7-3	many	TRBJ2-2	TRBD2	TGTGCCAGCAGCTTAACGCCTAGCGGTATCACCGGGGAGCTGTTTTTT	CASSLTPSGITGELFF
TRBV7-8	.	TRBJ1-1	.	TGTGCCAGCGGCGTAGGACGGGAAAACACTGAAGCTTTCTTT	CASGVGRENTEAFF
TRBV29-1	few	TRBJ2-7	.	TGCAGCGCGGCGAACCGCTCCTACGAGCAGTACTTC	CSAANRSYEQYF